This TCR beta chain is from a study of early T cells in non-severe SARS-CoV-2 infection. Turning to the study itself: From unsorted whole blood, bulk RNA was sequenced, and the chains remained unpaired. Notes on the study in general: Database matching using VDJdb favored anti-spike CD8 responses, with private and CD4 specificities left missing.

At least ten counts were recorded for this clonotype. The antigen is unknown. Individual cDNA molecules carried attached unique molecular identifiers. TCRdb re-called the 5' RACE reads through MiXCR, storing one row per CDR3 protein. The sample contains 55,000 to 70,000 distinct CDR3 sequences, about a tenth of which appear only once. V lost 7 bases and J 7 bases, leaving 18 bases between the germline ends. The CDR3 runs 14 residues. Germline V gives CDR1 SGDLS, CDR2 YYNGEE. The receptor comes from an adult who was a healthcare worker with PCR-confirmed SARS-CoV-2 infection or an uninfected control (not recorded which). The chain couples TRBV9 to TRBJ2-1, with a possible D match to TRBD1 (5 bases). Specimen: whole blood. The CDR3 region has the DNA TGTGCCAGCGTTCCAGGGCTAAATTGGAATGAGCAGTTCTTC. It translates to CASVPGLNWNEQFF.